A selection of T cell receptor beta chains follows, all from one sample in a study of shared clonotypes between healthy human individuals. Assay used: immunoSEQ multiplex PCR; TCRdb lists only in-frame clones, some missing. The top ten hold less than 15% of the sample, which has 490,000 or so clones, 79% seen once. The sequencing input was PBMCs. These receptors all come from a middle-aged woman in good health. Some clones in this sample may be carry-over from other donors' samples. CDR3s include the opening cysteine and the closing phenylalanine or tryptophan. The D gene is left open where the match is weak. A row's size may be missing; if present it is once, few, many or a size class.

abundance | j_gene | v_gene | len | d_gene | CDR3aa | CDR3nt
NA | TRBJ2-7 | TRBV7-2 | 17 | TRBD2 | CASSSRRLAGGGYEQYF | TGTGCCAGCAGCTCGCGACGACTAGCGGGAGGAGGTTACGAGCAGTACTTC
once | TRBJ2-7 | TRBV4-1 | 16 | NA | CASSQGSRQSGYEQYF | TGCGCCAGCAGCCAAGGTTCAAGACAATCGGGCTACGAGCAGTACTTC
NA | TRBJ2-5 | TRBV7-2 | 14 | TRBD2 | CASSFSGSSETQYF | TGTGCCAGCAGCTTTAGCGGGAGCAGTGAGACCCAGTACTTC
NA | TRBJ2-1 | TRBV19 | 16 | NA | CASSIGGLSSYNEQFF | TGTGCCAGTAGTATCGGCGGGTTAAGCTCCTACAATGAGCAGTTCTTC
NA | TRBJ1-4 | TRBV2 | 15 | NA | CASGRSSGANEKLFF | TGTGCCAGCGGGAGAAGCAGTGGGGCAAATGAAAAACTGTTTTTT
NA | TRBJ1-2 | TRBV5-1 | 13 | NA | CASSTGFHYGYTF | TGCGCCAGCTCAACAGGGTTTCACTATGGCTACACCTTC
once | TRBJ1-4 | TRBV18 | 16 | NA | CASSPTGPPTNEKLFF | TGTGCCAGCTCACCAACAGGACCGCCTACTAATGAAAAACTGTTTTTT
once | TRBJ2-7 | TRBV4-3 | 15 | NA | CASSQDTGQSYEQYF | TGCGCCAGCAGCCAAGATACTGGACAGTCCTACGAGCAGTACTTC
NA | TRBJ2-1 | TRBV11-3 | 16 | TRBD2 | CASSSASGALYNEQFF | TGTGCCAGCAGCTCAGCGAGCGGGGCTCTCTACAATGAGCAGTTCTTC
NA | TRBJ2-1 | TRBV29-1 | 14 | NA | CSVSLGGSYNEQFF | TGCAGCGTTAGCCTGGGGGGCTCCTACAATGAGCAGTTCTTC
NA | TRBJ2-7 | TRBV27 | 15 | TRBD2 | CASSHGLSGGYEQYF | TGTGCCAGCAGCCACGGGTTGTCGGGGGGTTACGAGCAGTACTTC
NA | TRBJ2-7 | TRBV28 | 11 | NA | CASSLTYEQYF | TGTGCCAGCAGTTTGACGTACGAGCAGTACTTC
NA | TRBJ2-7 | TRBV5-1 | 14 | TRBD1 | CASSFRGPPYEQYF | TGCGCCAGCAGCTTCAGGGGGCCCCCCTACGAGCAGTACTTC
many | TRBJ1-5 | TRBV18 | 14 | TRBD1 | CASSRGTGNQPQHF | TGTGCCAGCTCACGAGGGACAGGGAATCAGCCCCAGCATTTT
NA | TRBJ2-1 | TRBV5-1 | 14 | NA | CASSPRQGGNEQFF | TGCGCCAGCAGCCCGAGACAGGGAGGAAATGAGCAGTTCTTC
NA | TRBJ2-7 | TRBV28 | 15 | NA | CASSSTTGTSREQYF | TGTGCCAGCAGTTCCACGACGGGGACCAGTCGCGAGCAGTACTTC
NA | TRBJ1-1 | TRBV5-5 | 15 | NA | CASSLGELRDTEAFF | TGTGCCAGCAGCTTGGGGGAATTAAGGGACACTGAAGCTTTCTTT
NA | TRBJ2-7 | TRBV15 | 13 | NA | CATSRGPSSEQYF | TGTGCCACCAGCAGAGGACCCTCTAGCGAGCAGTACTTC
NA | TRBJ1-1 | TRBV6-5 | 15 | NA | CASSYATTLRTEAFF | TGTGCCAGCAGTTACGCGACTACCCTTCGCACTGAAGCTTTCTTT
NA | TRBJ2-2 | TRBV19 | 17 | TRBD2 | CASRLVWTSGITGELFF | TGTGCCAGTAGATTAGTCTGGACTAGCGGAATCACCGGGGAGCTGTTTTTT
NA | TRBJ2-7 | TRBV5-6 | 14 | TRBD1 | CASSYRDRAYEQYF | TGTGCCAGCAGCTACCGGGACAGGGCGTACGAGCAGTACTTC
NA | TRBJ2-7 | TRBV7-9 | 17 | NA | CASSLGVVGHHNYEQYF | TGTGCCAGCAGCTTAGGGGTGGTAGGACATCACAACTACGAGCAGTACTTC
NA | TRBJ2-1 | TRBV19 | 14 | TRBD2 | CASSIGPTSTEQFF | TGTGCCAGTAGTATAGGCCCGACTAGCACTGAGCAGTTCTTC
few | TRBJ1-2 | TRBV28 | 12 | NA | CASSLMTRGYTF | TGTGCCAGCAGTTTGATGACCCGGGGCTACACCTTC
NA | TRBJ1-2 | TRBV5-5 | 13 | NA | CASSIGTDVGYTF | TGTGCCAGCAGCATAGGGACGGACGTAGGCTACACCTTC
NA | TRBJ2-2 | TRBV7-2 | 14 | NA | CASSLRSYTGELFF | TGTGCCAGCAGCCTAAGAAGCTACACCGGGGAGCTGTTTTTT
NA | TRBJ2-5 | TRBV11-1 | 12 | TRBD1 | CASGVRGETQYF | TGTGCCAGCGGTGTCAGGGGGGAGACCCAGTACTTC
NA | TRBJ1-4 | TRBV28 | 24 | NA | CASSYPTRRPYQGRYPSTNEKLFF | TGTGCCAGCAGTTACCCTACCCGTAGGCCGTATCAGGGTCGTTACCCTTCAACTAATGAAAAACTGTTTTTT
few | TRBJ1-1 | TRBV6-5 | 14 | NA | CASSPSDGNTEAFF | TGTGCCAGCAGTCCGTCCGACGGGAACACTGAAGCTTTCTTT
NA | TRBJ2-7 | TRBV28 | 14 | TRBD2 | CASSLPGGPYEQYF | TGTGCCAGCAGTTTGCCGGGAGGGCCCTACGAGCAGTACTTC
NA | TRBJ1-5 | TRBV5-1 | 14 | NA | CASSQTVGEQPQHF | TGCGCCAGCAGCCAGACAGTGGGGGAACAGCCCCAGCATTTT
NA | TRBJ2-2 | TRBV6-4 | 14 | NA | CASSDKLNTGELFF | TGTGCCAGCAGTGACAAGTTAAACACCGGGGAGCTGTTTTTT
NA | TRBJ2-1 | TRBV5-1 | 13 | TRBD2 | CASTGAGGNEQFF | TGCGCCAGCACGGGAGCGGGAGGGAATGAGCAGTTCTTC
NA | TRBJ2-1 | TRBV9 | 20 | TRBD2 | CASSPDPGLAGYFSYNEQFF | TGTGCCAGCAGCCCAGACCCTGGACTAGCGGGATATTTCTCCTACAATGAGCAGTTCTTC
NA | TRBJ2-7 | TRBV14 | 15 | TRBD1 | CASSLIGQGIGEQYF | TGTGCCAGCAGCCTTATCGGACAGGGTATAGGCGAGCAGTACTTC
NA | TRBJ1-2 | TRBV28 | 12 | TRBD1 | CASSLDRVGYTF | TGTGCCAGCAGCCTTGACAGGGTAGGATACACCTTC
NA | TRBJ2-1 | TRBV14 | 15 | NA | CASSLGQPTYNEQFF | TGTGCCAGCAGCCTCGGACAGCCCACCTACAATGAGCAGTTCTTC
NA | TRBJ2-5 | TRBV4-1 | 13 | NA | CASSRQVMETQYF | TGCGCCAGCAGCCGACAGGTTATGGAGACCCAGTACTTC
few | TRBJ1-2 | TRBV21-1 | 14 | NA | CATLPQTGSYGYTF | TGTGCCACCTTACCTCAGACAGGGAGCTATGGCTACACCTTC
NA | TRBJ2-7 | TRBV7-2 | 16 | TRBD2 | CASSPRPGTSGLEQYF | TGTGCCAGCAGCCCACGACCCGGGACTAGCGGGCTCGAGCAGTACTTC
NA | TRBJ2-7 | TRBV11-2 | 14 | NA | CASSSATGYYEQYF | TGTGCCAGCAGCTCCGCGACTGGGTACTACGAGCAGTACTTC
NA | TRBJ2-5 | TRBV4-1 | 13 | NA | CASSRRTLETQYF | TGCGCCAGCAGCCGCCGGACTTTAGAGACCCAGTACTTC
NA | TRBJ2-3 | TRBV2 | 14 | NA | CASKGDRSTDTQYF | TGTGCCAGCAAGGGGGACCGAAGCACAGATACGCAGTATTTT
NA | TRBJ2-2 | TRBV7-3 | 13 | NA | CASSWRAAGGLFF | TGTGCCAGCAGCTGGCGGGCCGCCGGGGGGCTGTTTTTT
NA | TRBJ2-7 | TRBV7-6 | 14 | TRBD1 | CASSPGTGLYEQYF | TGTGCCAGCAGCCCCGGGACAGGGCTTTACGAGCAGTACTTC
NA | TRBJ1-1 | TRBV7-2 | 16 | NA | CASSFTVGSPSTEAFF | TGTGCCAGCAGCTTCACCGTAGGGAGCCCGAGCACTGAAGCTTTCTTT
NA | TRBJ1-4 | TRBV28 | 13 | TRBD1 | CASSFRDREKLFF | TGTGCCAGCAGTTTCCGGGACAGAGAAAAACTGTTTTTT
NA | TRBJ2-1 | TRBV18 | 18 | TRBD2 | CASSPTPSGIGVYNEQFF | TGTGCCAGCTCACCTACCCCTAGCGGGATCGGTGTCTACAATGAGCAGTTCTTC
NA | TRBJ1-4 | TRBV4-3 | 17 | NA | CASSQAGSSATNEKLFF | TGCGCCAGCAGCCAAGCCGGCAGCAGCGCAACTAATGAAAAACTGTTTTTT